This TCR beta chain came from a study of shared clonotypes between healthy human individuals (dated by TCRdb to about 2020). Background for the entire study: The cohort comprised two women and a few men aged 18 to 49 years. To increase sequencing depth and limit assay-specific biases, different laboratories used diverse techniques to prepare libraries and sequence TCR repertoires. To estimate repertoire size and how much clonotypes are shared between individuals, the study performed deep sequencing of blood TCR repertoires from five healthy adults. Each donor's leukapheresis produced roughly between roughly 0.85 and 9 billion PBMCs. For each donor, CD4 naive and CD4 memory were each given three plates, CD8 naive was given two plates, and CD8 memory was given one plate.

The donors were healthy, HIV-negative adults who had no recently reported acute infections or vaccinations. Every donor was a Caucasian adult living in Nashville, Tennessee, USA. Magnetic negative selection was used to enrich CD4+ T cells, after which naive cells were positively selected on CD45RA and the negative fraction became the memory subset. Blood was obtained by leukapheresis, after which PBMCs were separated by Ficoll-Histopaque density gradient centrifugation and cryopreserved in liquid nitrogen vapor phase. Analytical flow cytometry was used to check the purity and quantity of every magnetically sorted T cell population. From each sorted fraction, genomic DNA was isolated and quantified by UV absorbance on a Nanodrop 2000c. V loses 1 base, J loses 0 bases, and the germline ends lie 4 bases apart. Based on the germline V gene, the CDR1 and CDR2 sequences are KGHSH and LQKENI. Including cysteine and phenylalanine, the CDR3 has 14 amino acids. Only the CDR3 part of the read is kept: 42 bases, read in frame from the first base.

TCR CDR3 regions were amplified from genomic DNA by multiplex PCR using the deep immunoSEQ assay. For each cell subset, the extracted genomic DNA was distributed evenly across all wells of several immunoSEQ 96-well plates, and each plate served as one replicate. For sorted subsets, roughly 200 ng of genomic DNA, equivalent to around 29,000 T cell genomes, went into each replicate PCR. The purified libraries were quantified using a Qubit 3.0 fluorometer, sized with a Bioanalyzer 2100, and then quantified again using the KAPA Library Quantification kit. Every immunoSEQ 96-well plate was sequenced on a separate single-read 150-cycle Illumina NextSeq 550 flow cell. The authors processed their data as follows. Because only junctional sequences without quality scores were contained in the immunoSEQ output, filtering matching that applied to full-length reads could not be performed. To assign V/J genes and CDR3, sequences were annotated against IMGT germline references using PyIR, a Python wrapper for IgBLAST v1.9. Reads were removed for weak V/J assignments (E-value above 1e-6), missing CDR3, stop codons, out-of-frame junctions, or ambiguous translated residues. V3J clonotypes were defined as sequences sharing the same inferred V gene, J gene, and CDR3 amino acid sequence. Percentage overlap between repertoires was calculated by dividing the number of shared unique clonotypes by the size of the smaller repertoire. Three approaches were used to assess repertoire richness: RTK rarefaction, the Chao1 estimator, and Recon v2.1 estimates of unobserved clonotypes. Generation probabilities for all TCRbeta clonotypes obtained by the gDNA method from a handful of donors were computed using OLGA. Not all clones reach the TCRdb copy of this immuneACCESS table, which keeps in-frame sequences only. Checked studies attribute under half of the gap to unresolved V genes and leave the rest unexplained. The V and J calls and clone size were taken over from that table, and D and trimming were inferred from the DNA. In this sample the table shows under 2,500,000 clones, around 95% of which occur a single time. The top ten constitute around 0.13% of the sample.

A remark on this clone: The specificity of this receptor is unknown. Per-base quality was not reported, and no clone a single base away is much larger than it. This sample includes further DNA sequences coding for the same CDR3.

Findings and caveats that apply to the study as a whole: Sampling was limited to blood, and TCR repertoires in tissue likely differ from TCR repertoires in blood. Across a few donors, 4.5% to 6.5% of naive CD4, roughly 3.3% of naive CD8, 2% to 2.5% of memory CD4, and about 0.44% of memory CD8 clonotypes were shared. Because the study included a small number of donors, the genetic and exposure-history diversity represented was limited. Based on pairwise subsampling, the degree of clonotype sharing among donors was expected to be affected by sequencing depth. Naive subsets generally had larger estimated clonotype richness than memory subsets. Incomplete sequencing was indicated by rarefaction of sorted-subset datasets, despite the large sequencing depth. Clonotypes shared by all four sorted-subset donors showed higher generation probabilities than non-shared clonotypes.

The sequence was collected from a man in his late teens or twenties in good health. The sequence is built from TRBV18 and TRBJ1-5, with the D gene too uncertain to name. The sequencing sample was made of naive CD4+ T cells sorted from blood. According to the study, the label for this sample's cell subset or site signals: CD45RA+ positively selected. The DNA sequence is TGTGCCAGCTCACCACAGAATAGCAATCAGCCCCAGCATTTT. Translated, it reads CASSPQNSNQPQHF. With all but the CDR3 taken from the reference TRBV18 and TRBJ1-5 genes, the full variable domain is: NAGVMQNPRHLVRRRGQEARLRCSPMKGHSHVYWYRQLPEEGLKFMVYLQKENIIDESGMPKERFSAEFPKEGPSILRIQQVVRGDSAAYFCASSPQNSNQPQHFGDGTRLSIL.